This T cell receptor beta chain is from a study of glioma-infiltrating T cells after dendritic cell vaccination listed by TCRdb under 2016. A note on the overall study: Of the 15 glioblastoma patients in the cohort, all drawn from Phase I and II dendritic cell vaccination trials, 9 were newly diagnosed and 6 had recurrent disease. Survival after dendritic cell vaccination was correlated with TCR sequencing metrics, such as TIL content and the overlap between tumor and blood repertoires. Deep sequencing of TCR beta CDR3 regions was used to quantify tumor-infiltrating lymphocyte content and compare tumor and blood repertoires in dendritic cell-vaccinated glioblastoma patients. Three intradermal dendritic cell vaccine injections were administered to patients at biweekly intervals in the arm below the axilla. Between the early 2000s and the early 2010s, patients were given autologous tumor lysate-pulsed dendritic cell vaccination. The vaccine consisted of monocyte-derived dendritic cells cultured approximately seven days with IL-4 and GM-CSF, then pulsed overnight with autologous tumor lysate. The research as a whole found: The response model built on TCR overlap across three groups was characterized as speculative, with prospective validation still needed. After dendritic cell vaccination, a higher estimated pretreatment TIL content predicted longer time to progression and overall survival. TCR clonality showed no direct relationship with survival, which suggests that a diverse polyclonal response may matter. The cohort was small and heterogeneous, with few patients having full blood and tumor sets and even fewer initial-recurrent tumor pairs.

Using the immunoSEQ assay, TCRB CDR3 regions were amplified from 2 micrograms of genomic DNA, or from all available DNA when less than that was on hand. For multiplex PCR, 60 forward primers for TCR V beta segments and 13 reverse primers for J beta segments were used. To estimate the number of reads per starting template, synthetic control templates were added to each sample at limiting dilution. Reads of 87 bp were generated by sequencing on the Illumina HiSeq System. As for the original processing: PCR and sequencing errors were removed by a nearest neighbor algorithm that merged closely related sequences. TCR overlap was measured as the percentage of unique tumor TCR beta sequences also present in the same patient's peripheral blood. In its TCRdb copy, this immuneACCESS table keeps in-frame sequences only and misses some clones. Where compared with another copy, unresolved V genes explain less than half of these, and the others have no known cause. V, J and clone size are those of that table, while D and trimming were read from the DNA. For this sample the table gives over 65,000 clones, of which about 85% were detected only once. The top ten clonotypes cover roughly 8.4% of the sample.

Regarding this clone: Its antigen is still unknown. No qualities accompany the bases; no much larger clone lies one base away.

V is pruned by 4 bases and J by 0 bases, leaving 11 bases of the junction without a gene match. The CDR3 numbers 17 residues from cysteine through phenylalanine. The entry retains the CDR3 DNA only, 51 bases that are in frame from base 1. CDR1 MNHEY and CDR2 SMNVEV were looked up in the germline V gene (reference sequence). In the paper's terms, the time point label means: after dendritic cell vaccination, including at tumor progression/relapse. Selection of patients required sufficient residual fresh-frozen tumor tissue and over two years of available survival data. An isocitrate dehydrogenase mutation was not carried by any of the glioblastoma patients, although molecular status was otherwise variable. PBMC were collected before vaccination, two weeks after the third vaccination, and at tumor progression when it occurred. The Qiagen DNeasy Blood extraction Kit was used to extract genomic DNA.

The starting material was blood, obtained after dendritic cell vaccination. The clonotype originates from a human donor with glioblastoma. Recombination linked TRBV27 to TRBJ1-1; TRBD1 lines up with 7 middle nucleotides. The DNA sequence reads TGTGCCAGCAGTTCACGACAGGGCCCGGGGGTGAACACTGAAGCTTTCTTT. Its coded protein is CASSSRQGPGVNTEAFF.